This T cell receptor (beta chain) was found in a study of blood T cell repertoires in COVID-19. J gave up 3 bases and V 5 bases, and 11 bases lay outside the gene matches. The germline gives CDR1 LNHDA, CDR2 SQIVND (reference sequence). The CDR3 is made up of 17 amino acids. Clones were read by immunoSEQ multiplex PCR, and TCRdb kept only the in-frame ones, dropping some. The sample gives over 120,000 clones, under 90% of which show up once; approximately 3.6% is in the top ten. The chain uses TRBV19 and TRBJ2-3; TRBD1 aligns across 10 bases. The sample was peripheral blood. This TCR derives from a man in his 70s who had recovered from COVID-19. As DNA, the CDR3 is TGTGCCAGTAGTTTGGACAGGGGGATCGGCCCGACAGATACGCAGTATTTT. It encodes CASSLDRGIGPTDTQYF.